This TCR beta chain is from a study of PD-L1 blockade in urothelial cancer. Study as a whole: Of prior chemotherapy regimens, patients had received between 0 and 3.

V was pared by 6 bases and J by 4 bases, with 13 bases of the junction left unmatched. The CDR3 length is 16 residues. In germline, CDR1 is MNHEY, CDR2 SMNVEV (reference sequence). PCRs each included synthetic TCR analog templates spiked in. Repertoires were generated with immunoSEQ multiplex PCR, while TCRdb's copy carries only in-frame clones and drops some. Altogether some 53,000 clones are present, 77% being singletons, with the ten largest covering 3.5% to 4.5%. The clonotype originates from a man aged 65 to 85 with urothelial cancer. The source was PBMCs, collected around atezolizumab (anti-PD-L1) treatment. V and J are TRBV27 and TRBJ1-2; 8 bases fit TRBD1. The CDR3 loop is CASRGFGQGSSYGYTF. In DNA, the CDR3 is TGTGCCAGCAGAGGATTCGGACAGGGTAGTTCCTATGGCTACACCTTC.